The next 27 T cell receptor beta chains were all read from a single sample in a study of blood T cell repertoires in COVID-19. Measured with immunoSEQ multiplex PCR; TCRdb has only the in-frame clones, and not every one. The sample gives 20,000 to 30,000 clones, about nine tenths of which show up once; about 9.6% is in the top ten. Sequences were obtained from peripheral blood. The receptors stem from a man aged 65 to 85 with acute or convalescent COVID-19.

V is TRBV29-1 and J is TRBJ2-3; 12 bases are shared with TRBD2. After removal of 4 bases from V and 4 bases from J, the junction contained 9 bases not matched to a gene. This CDR3 is built from 16 residues. Germline V gene sequence: CDR1 SQVTM, CDR2 ANQGSEA. Here the CDR3 DNA reads TGCAGCGTTGTTCGGTATCTAGCGGGAGGGTCAGATACGCAGTATTTT. Translated: CSVVRYLAGGSDTQYF.

The J gene is TRBJ1-1, the V gene TRBV11-2, with D uncertain. Trimming took off 6 bases at V and 4 bases at J, with 9 bases between the two ends. The V gene's germline CDR1 is SGHAT and CDR2 FQNNGV. The CDR3 has 12 amino acids. The CDR3 DNA sequence: TGTGCCAGCAGTGGCGGGCGCACTGAAGCTTTCTTT. As protein: CASSGGRTEAFF.

The genes are TRBV6-5 and TRBJ1-5; D gene uncertain. The V gene lost 7 bases and the J gene lost 2 bases, with 12 bases spanning the gap. CDR1 and CDR2 (germline): MNHEY, SVGAGI. The CDR3 has 14 amino acids. CDR3 DNA sequence: TGTGCCAGCACATCGTCCCGGGGCAATCAGCCCCAGCATTTT. It translates to CASTSSRGNQPQHF.

V and J are TRBV5-3 and TRBJ2-3; 9 nucleotides agree with TRBD1. TRBV5-3 falls under the ORF class, with uncertain function. This CDR3 contains 15 residues. V dropped 4 bases and J dropped 6; count of bases not matched to a gene: 9. Here the CDR3 reads CARSTRDRAADTQYF. CDR3 sequence (DNA): TGTGCCAGAAGCACCCGGGACAGGGCGGCGGATACGCAGTATTTT.

By frequency in the sample, this clone is medium-sized (0.01 to 0.1%). The genes are TRBV5-4 and TRBJ1-1; 8 positions match TRBD1. Germline CDR1 is SGHNT and CDR2 is YYREEE (reference sequence). This CDR3 spans 15 amino acids. The junction had 7 bases not matched to a gene; V was cut back by 5 bases and J by 1 base. CDR3 sequence: CASSQGARENTEAFF. CDR3 nucleotides: TGTGCCAGCAGTCAGGGGGCGAGAGAGAACACTGAAGCTTTCTTT.

The chain employs TRBV7-9 and TRBJ1-3, with D unclear. CDR1 is SEHNR, CDR2 FQNEAQ, per germline (reference sequence). This CDR3 has 17 residues. Trimming removed 3 bases from V and 0 bases from J, with 15 bases in between. The CDR3 bases are TGTGCCAGCAGCTTCGGAGGGAATAAGAACTCTGGAAACACCATATATTTT. It specifies CASSFGGNKNSGNTIYF.

The rearrangement uses TRBV19 and TRBJ1-2, with D tentatively TRBD1 (5 bases). V was trimmed by 4 bases and J by 5 bases, leaving 8 bases between them. The CDR3 sequence is 12 residues long. Per the germline V gene, CDR1 is LNHDA and CDR2 is SQIVND (reference sequence). This chain's CDR3 is CASSTGRYGYTF. CDR3 bases: TGTGCCAGTAGTACAGGGAGGTATGGCTACACCTTC.

The J gene is TRBJ1-1, the V gene TRBV15; a possible D gene is TRBD1 (6 bases). Germline V gives CDR1 LNHNV, CDR2 YYDKDF (reference sequence). This CDR3 spans 13 amino acids. V dropped 9 bases and J dropped 3 bases, with 14 bases sitting between them. The CDR3 here is CATIRNRDTEAFF. The CDR3 nucleotides read TGTGCCACAATAAGGAACAGGGACACTGAAGCTTTCTTT.

V usage is TRBV11-2 and J usage is TRBJ2-1, with D uncertain. With 5 bases removed from V and 8 bases from J, the gap between germline ends came to 19 bases. Germline lookup yields CDR1 SGHAT and CDR2 FQNNGV. The CDR3 extends over 15 amino acids. For the CDR3, the DNA is TGTGCCAGCAGCCTCGTTTCCCCGGTACGGGATGAGCAGTTCTTC. This sequence encodes CASSLVSPVRDEQFF. Looking up the rest from reference TRBV11-2 and TRBJ2-1 gives the full variable domain: EAGVAQSPRYKIIEKRQSVAFWCNPISGHATLYWYQQILGQGPKLLIQFQNNGVVDDSQLPKDRFSAERLKGVDSTLKIQPAKLEDSAVYLCASSLVSPVRDEQFFGPGTRLTVL.

V is TRBV7-2 and J is TRBJ1-2; the D gene is possibly TRBD1 (6 bases). CDR1 and CDR2 from the germline V gene are SGHTA and FQGNSA. Trimming took 1 base from V and 8 from J, leaving 23 bases between them. The CDR3 runs to 17 residues. CDR3 region: CASSLDQRPSGGQGYTF. The CDR3 DNA sequence: TGTGCCAGCAGCTTAGACCAGCGCCCTTCTGGAGGACAGGGCTACACCTTC. The full variable domain, completed using reference TRBV7-2 and TRBJ1-2, is GAGVSQSPSNKVTEKGKDVELRCDPISGHTALYWYRQSLGQGLEFLIYFQGNSAPDKSGLPSDRFSAERTGGSVSTLTIQRTQQEDSAVYLCASSLDQRPSGGQGYTFGSGTRLTVV.

The genes are TRBV7-9 and TRBJ2-2, with D perhaps matching TRBD1 (6 bases). Trimming shortened V by 2 bases and J by 3 bases, and 7 bases separated the two germline ends. Germline values: CDR1 SEHNR, CDR2 FQNEAQ (reference sequence). The CDR3 loop spans 14 amino acids. Written as DNA, the CDR3 is TGTGCCAGCAGCTTAACAGGGCACACCGGGGAGCTGTTTTTT. This gives the protein CASSLTGHTGELFF.

This sequence joins TRBV28 and TRBJ2-1, with 14 bases aligning to TRBD2. Germline CDR1 and CDR2: MDHEN and SYDVKM. The CDR3 has 16 residues. J lost 3 bases, V lost 6 bases, and 4 bases had no gene match. CDR3: CASSLGLAGVYNEQFF. The CDR3 nucleotides read TGTGCCAGCAGCCTGGGACTAGCGGGAGTCTACAATGAGCAGTTCTTC.

Only one count was recorded for this clone. The chain combines TRBV24-1 with TRBJ2-1; D gene uncertain. Trimming left V 4 bases short and J 6 bases short, with 9 bases between. CDR1 and CDR2 (germline): KGHDR, SFDVKD. The CDR3 covers 13 residues. DNA for the CDR3: TGTGCCACCAGTGAGGAGAACTCCAATGAGCAGTTCTTC. It is translated as CATSEENSNEQFF.

This clone was picked up one time. The J gene is TRBJ1-1, the V gene TRBV5-8; 9 bases are a match to TRBD1. CDR3 length equals 17 residues. Trimming took 0 bases from V and 0 from J; bases not matched to a gene: 6. Germline values: CDR1 SGHTS, CDR2 YDEGEE. The DNA for the CDR3 is TGTGCCAGCAGCTTGGTTTTCGGACAGGGGATGAACACTGAAGCTTTCTTT. It translates to CASSLVFGQGMNTEAFF.

The J gene is TRBJ1-2, the V gene TRBV18, with 8 positions matching TRBD1. CDR1 KGHSH and CDR2 LQKENI come from the germline V gene. CDR3 length: 13 residues. The ends lost 6 bases at V and 8 bases at J; junction bases unmatched: 8. CDR3 coding DNA: TGTGCCAGCTCTCAGGACAGGGTCAGGGGCTACACCTTC. This sequence encodes CASSQDRVRGYTF.

This clone was recorded once. The V call is TRBV11-2, the J call TRBJ1-1; perhaps TRBD1 as D (5 bases). The CDR3 consists of 14 residues. V lost 1 base and J lost 7, with 13 bases in between. The V gene's germline CDR1 is SGHAT and CDR2 FQNNGV. The CDR3 DNA reads as TGTGCCAGCAGCTTAGGGGGGGGACCGGATGAAGCTTTCTTT. Translated, it gives CASSLGGGPDEAFF.

V usage is TRBV14 and J usage is TRBJ2-1; D unclear. The CDR3 loop spans 12 amino acids. Trimming removed 1 base from V and 12 bases from J, with 10 bases in between. In germline, CDR1 is SGHDN, CDR2 FVKESK. CDR3 loop: CASSQASLRQFF. CDR3 nucleotide sequence: TGTGCCAGCAGCCAAGCTAGTCTGAGGCAGTTCTTC.

The rearrangement uses TRBV6-5 and TRBJ2-7; 9 bases line up with TRBD1. This CDR3 region has 14 residues. Losses at the gene ends were 0 bases for V and 3 bases for J; bases not matched to a gene: 0. Germline V CDR1 and CDR2: MNHEY, SVGAGI. The CDR3 nucleotides read TGTGCCAGCAGTTACTCGGGACAGGGCTACGAGCAGTACTTC. Translated, it gives CASSYSGQGYEQYF.

J is TRBJ1-2 and V is TRBV28, with D uncertain. This CDR3 spans 14 amino acids. Germline V gives CDR1 MDHEN, CDR2 SYDVKM. V was clipped by 8 bases and J by 4 bases, with 17 bases between them. DNA for the CDR3: TGTGCCAGCCAAGCGGACCATTCGGGCTATGGCTACACCTTC. Its translation: CASQADHSGYGYTF.

This chain uses TRBV11-2 with TRBJ2-5; TRBD2 matches at 16 bases. Looked up from germline, CDR1 is SGHAT and CDR2 is FQNNGV. Trimming cost V 4 bases and J 5 bases; bases outside gene matches: 10. The CDR3 extends over 18 amino acids. CDR3 region: CASSSSGTSGRGRETQYF. The CDR3 DNA is TGTGCCAGCAGCTCTTCCGGGACTAGCGGGAGGGGCCGGGAGACCCAGTACTTC.

The gene calls are TRBV3-1 (or the pseudogene TRBV3-2) and TRBJ2-2; D gene unclear. Trimming pared 4 bases from V and 11 bases from J, leaving 11 bases between. Germline V gives CDR1 LGHDT, CDR2 YNNKEL (reference sequence). This CDR3 is 12 amino acids long. CDR3 in DNA: TGTGCCAGCAGCCCGAGCTCGGTCGAGCTGTTTTTT. Translating gives CASSPSSVELFF.

J is TRBJ2-1 and V is TRBV28; D remains unclear. The V end was cut by 6 bases, the J end by 0 bases, with 3 bases between. CDR3 length: 12 residues. Germline V gene lookup returns CDR1 MDHEN and CDR2 SYDVKM. This chain's CDR3 is CASRSSYNEQFF. The CDR3 region has the DNA TGTGCCAGCAGGAGCTCCTACAATGAGCAGTTCTTC.

The table lists this clone with a count of one. V usage is TRBV24-1 and J usage is TRBJ2-1; 7 nucleotides align to TRBD2. The V gene's germline CDR1 is KGHDR and CDR2 SFDVKD. The CDR3 sequence is 14 residues long. Trimming removed 5 bases from V and 9 bases from J; junction bases left unmatched: 9. The CDR3 region has the DNA TGTGCCACCAGTGGCGGCGGGAGCTCGGGTGAGCAGTTCTTC. Translating gives CATSGGGSSGEQFF.

V gene TRBV28 combines with J gene TRBJ1-3; no clear D gene. Germline CDR1 and CDR2: MDHEN and SYDVKM. The CDR3 sequence is 15 residues long. V was clipped by 3 bases and J by 0 bases, with 9 bases between them. CDR3 coding DNA: TGTGCCAGCAGTTTCGGTGTTTTCTCTGGAAACACCATATATTTT. Amino acids: CASSFGVFSGNTIYF.

The chain joins TRBV14 to TRBJ1-2; no definite D call. This CDR3 is 15 amino acids long. Germline lookup yields CDR1 SGHDN and CDR2 FVKESK. V gave up 2 bases and J gave up 4 bases, with 14 bases separating them. This chain's CDR3 is CASSQRGGALYGYTF. Here the CDR3 DNA reads TGTGCCAGCAGCCAACGGGGTGGAGCACTCTATGGCTACACCTTC.

The chain couples TRBV28 to TRBJ2-3; D is unclear. Trimming cost V 4 bases and J 3 bases, with 5 bases left between them. The CDR3 is 12 amino acids. Germline V gene sequence: CDR1 MDHEN, CDR2 SYDVKM. The CDR3 sequence: CASSSGTDTQYF. In DNA, the CDR3 is TGTGCCAGCAGTTCGGGTACAGATACGCAGTATTTT.

The chain employs TRBV3-1 (or the pseudogene TRBV3-2) and TRBJ1-2; 9 nucleotides match TRBD1. Germline V gene sequence: CDR1 LGHDT, CDR2 YNNKEL (reference sequence). The CDR3 has 15 amino acids. V shed 2 bases and J 6 bases; nucleotides not matched to a gene: 7. The CDR3 sequence: CASSQRTGETNGYTF. CDR3 sequence (DNA): TGTGCCAGCAGCCAAAGGACAGGGGAGACAAATGGCTACACCTTC.